Sequencing of this TCR beta chain was carried out in a study of cytomegalovirus exposure and HLA in healthy donors. Study-wide background: Sequencing of 150 million to 200 million T cells in an earlier analysis found under 120 million unique TCR beta sequences. Overall study findings and caveats: Relative to the approximately 700-donor mean, N-insertions were reportedly fewer in an Asian-associated ancestry cluster in a later analysis.

Researchers ran the PCR with 60 Vbeta and 13 Jbeta primers. Produced via immunoSEQ multiplex PCR; TCRdb's table is partial and in-frame only. Of over 35,000 clones listed, over 55% are singletons. Notes on this clone: Its antigen is as yet unknown.

CDR1 and CDR2 (germline): MDHEN, SYDVKM. This CDR3 has 15 residues. V gave up 7 bases and J gave up 3 bases; unmatched junction bases: 9. V gene TRBV28 combines with J gene TRBJ2-7; 10 nucleotides agree with TRBD1. Sequencing was performed on PBMCs. The TCR originated in a human donor in good health. CDR3 sequence: CASNYRGTGVYEQYF. The CDR3 DNA is TGTGCCAGCAATTACCGAGGGACAGGGGTCTACGAGCAGTACTTC.